The clone carrying this T cell receptor (beta chain) was seen only a few times. Using immunoSEQ multiplex PCR, the repertoire was profiled, and TCRdb retains in-frame clones only, with some absent. The sample lists approximately 100,000 clones; roughly 86% were seen once. V shed 1 base and J 4 bases; nucleotides not matched to a gene: 18. The CDR3 spans 19 residues. The data were obtained in a study of T cell responses to AZD1222 COVID-19 vaccine. The sequence was obtained from an adult in good health. The sequencing used peripheral blood, collected on day 0 of MenACWY control vaccination. V is TRBV23-1 and J is TRBJ1-2; 7 bases align to TRBD1. TRBV23-1 is treated as an ORF (open reading frame) with a function not yet certain. The CDR3 reads CASSQWSDREKGCGYGYTF. As DNA, the CDR3 is TGCGCCAGCAGTCAATGGTCTGACAGGGAAAAGGGTTGTGGCTATGGCTACACCTTC.